Reported below is one T cell receptor (beta chain). Only in-frame clones appear in the TCRdb table, and some are missing; sequencing was by immunoSEQ multiplex PCR. The table shows about 220,000 clones, with 90% occurring only once. The entry originates in a study of blood T cell repertoires in COVID-19. For the study at large: Collection of acute and convalescent COVID-19 samples took place in the United States, Italy and Spain. PBMCs, B-cell-depleted T cells, or T cells were the source of the cDNA or gDNA that made up the material.

Germline CDR1 SGHRS, CDR2 YFSETQ. With 4 bases clipped from V and 6 bases from J, the junction kept 5 bases outside the gene matches. The CDR3 spans 14 residues. This chain connects TRBV5-1 to TRBJ1-4, with 8 positions matching TRBD1. The source is a man aged 25 to 40 who had been exposed to COVID-19. Sequenced: PBMCs or T cells enriched from blood (not recorded which). Here the CDR3 reads CASSPGQADEKLFF. The DNA of the CDR3 is TGCGCCAGCAGCCCGGGACAGGCGGATGAAAAACTGTTTTTT.